This T cell receptor (beta chain) was recovered during a study of identical twins. TCRdb re-called the 5' RACE reads with MiXCR, one entry per CDR3 protein. The profile shows 1.5 million or so distinct CDR3 sequences, around 33% of them singletons. Overall study results and limits: The study found that models underestimated out-of-frame TCR alpha sharing in monozygotic twins.

Comment on this clonotype: The antigen is unknown. Just one base apart from a much larger clone, this may be a read error.

This CDR3 is 11 amino acids long. The germline gives CDR1 SNHLY, CDR2 FYNNEI. The V end was cut by 4 bases, the J end by 15 bases, with 13 bases between. The receptor was derived from a newborn girl in good health. The chain links TRBV2 to TRBJ2-4; D unresolved. What was sequenced was cord blood. CDR3 nucleotide sequence: TGTGCCAGCAGTGTAGGCCACGAGCTGTACTTC. As protein: CASSVGHELYF.